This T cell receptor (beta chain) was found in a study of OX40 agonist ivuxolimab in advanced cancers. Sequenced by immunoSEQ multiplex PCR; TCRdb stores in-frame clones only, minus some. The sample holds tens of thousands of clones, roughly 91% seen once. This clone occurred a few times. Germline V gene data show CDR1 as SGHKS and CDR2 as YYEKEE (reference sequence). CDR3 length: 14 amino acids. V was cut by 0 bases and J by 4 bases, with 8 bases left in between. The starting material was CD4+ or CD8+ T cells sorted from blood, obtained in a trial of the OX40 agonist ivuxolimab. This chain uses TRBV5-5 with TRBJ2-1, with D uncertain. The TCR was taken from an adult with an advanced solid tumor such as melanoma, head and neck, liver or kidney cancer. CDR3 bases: TGTGCCAGCAGCTTGGGACGGTCATACAATGAGCAGTTCTTC. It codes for CASSLGRSYNEQFF. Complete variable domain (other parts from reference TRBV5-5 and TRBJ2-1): DAGVTQSPTHLIKTRGQQVTLRCSPISGHKSVSWYQQVLGQGPQFIFQYYEKEERGRGNFPDRFSARQFPNYSSELNVNALLLGDSALYLCASSLGRSYNEQFFGPGTRLTVL.